The source of this T cell receptor beta chain is a study of cytomegalovirus exposure and HLA in healthy donors. Overall study findings and caveats: The study listed some 160 cytomegalovirus-associated TCR beta chains.

This clone turned up a few times. Antigen unknown. The donors were members of the validation cohort comprising over a hundred subjects, separate from the roughly 700-subject first cohort. The repertoire was sequenced with immunoSEQ multiplex PCR; TCRdb's copy has only in-frame clones and lacks some. The sample consists of about 280,000 clones, more than 75% of them appearing once. This CDR3 region has 14 residues. Losses at the gene ends were 1 base for V and 5 bases for J; bases not matched to a gene: 5. Germline V CDR1 and CDR2: SGHDN, FVKESK. The sequence was obtained from a woman aged 18-29 years in good health and CMV-seronegative. Specimen: PBMCs. The chain combines TRBV14 with TRBJ2-7; 7 bases agree with TRBD2. The CDR3 DNA sequence: TGTGCCAGCAGCCAAGGTTTCGGGAGGAACGAGCAGTACTTC. Translating gives CASSQGFGRNEQYF.